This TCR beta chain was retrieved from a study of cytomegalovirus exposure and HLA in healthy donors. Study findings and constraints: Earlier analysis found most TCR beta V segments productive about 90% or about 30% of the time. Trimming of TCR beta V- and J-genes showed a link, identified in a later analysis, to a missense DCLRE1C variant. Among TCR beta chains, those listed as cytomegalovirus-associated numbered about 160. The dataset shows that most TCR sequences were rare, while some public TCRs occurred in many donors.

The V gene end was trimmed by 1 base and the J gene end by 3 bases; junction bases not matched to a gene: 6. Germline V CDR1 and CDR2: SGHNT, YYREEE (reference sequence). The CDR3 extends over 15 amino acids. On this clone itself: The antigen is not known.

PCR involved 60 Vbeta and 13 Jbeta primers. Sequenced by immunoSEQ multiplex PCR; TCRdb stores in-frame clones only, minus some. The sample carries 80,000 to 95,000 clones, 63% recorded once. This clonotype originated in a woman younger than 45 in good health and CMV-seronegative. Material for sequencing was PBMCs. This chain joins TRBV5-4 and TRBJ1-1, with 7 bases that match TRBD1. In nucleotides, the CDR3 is TGTGCCAGCAGCTTGACAGGGGAAAAGGACACTGAAGCTTTCTTT. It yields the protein CASSLTGEKDTEAFF. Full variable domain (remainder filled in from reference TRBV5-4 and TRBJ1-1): ETGVTQSPTHLIKTRGQQVTLRCSSQSGHNTVSWYQQALGQGPQFIFQYYREEENGRGNFPPRFSGLQFPNYSSELNVNALELDDSALYLCASSLTGEKDTEAFFGQGTRLTVV.